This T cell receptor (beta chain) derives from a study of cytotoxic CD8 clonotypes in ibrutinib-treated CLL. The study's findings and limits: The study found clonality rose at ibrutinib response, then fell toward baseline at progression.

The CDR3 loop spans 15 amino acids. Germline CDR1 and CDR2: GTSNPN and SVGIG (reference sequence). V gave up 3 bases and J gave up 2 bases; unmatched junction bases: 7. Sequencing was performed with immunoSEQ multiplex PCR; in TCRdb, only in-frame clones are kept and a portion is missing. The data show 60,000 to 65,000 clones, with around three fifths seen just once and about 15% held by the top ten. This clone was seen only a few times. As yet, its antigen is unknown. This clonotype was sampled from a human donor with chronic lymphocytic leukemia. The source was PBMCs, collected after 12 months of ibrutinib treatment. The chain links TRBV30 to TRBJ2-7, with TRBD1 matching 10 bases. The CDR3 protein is CAWSNTGTGAYEQYF. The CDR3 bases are TGTGCCTGGAGCAACACCGGGACAGGGGCCTACGAGCAGTACTTC.